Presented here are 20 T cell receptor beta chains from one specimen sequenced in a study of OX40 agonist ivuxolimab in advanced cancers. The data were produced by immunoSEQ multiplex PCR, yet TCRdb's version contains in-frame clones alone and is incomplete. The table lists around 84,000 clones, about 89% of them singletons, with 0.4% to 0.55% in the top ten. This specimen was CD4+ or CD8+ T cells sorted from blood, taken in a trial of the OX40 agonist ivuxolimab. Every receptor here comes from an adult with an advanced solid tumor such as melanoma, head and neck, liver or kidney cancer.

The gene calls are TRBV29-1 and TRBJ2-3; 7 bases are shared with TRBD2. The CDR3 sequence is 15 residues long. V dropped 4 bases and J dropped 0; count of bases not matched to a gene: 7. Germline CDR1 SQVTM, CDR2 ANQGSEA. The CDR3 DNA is TGCAGCGTTGGCGGCGGGGGAGCTAGCACAGATACGCAGTATTTT. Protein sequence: CSVGGGGASTDTQYF.

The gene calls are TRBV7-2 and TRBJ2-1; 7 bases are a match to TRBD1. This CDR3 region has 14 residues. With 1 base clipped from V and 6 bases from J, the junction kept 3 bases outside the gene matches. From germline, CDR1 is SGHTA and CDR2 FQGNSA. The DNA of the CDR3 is TGTGCCAGCAGCTTAGATGCAGGGGGCAATGAGCAGTTCTTC. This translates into CASSLDAGGNEQFF.

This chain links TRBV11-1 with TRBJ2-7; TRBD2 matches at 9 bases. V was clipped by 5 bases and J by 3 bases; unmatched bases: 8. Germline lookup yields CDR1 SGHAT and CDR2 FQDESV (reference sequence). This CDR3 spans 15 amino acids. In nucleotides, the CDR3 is TGTGCCAGCAGCGCCCGACTAGCGGAGAGCTACGAGCAGTACTTC. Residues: CASSARLAESYEQYF.

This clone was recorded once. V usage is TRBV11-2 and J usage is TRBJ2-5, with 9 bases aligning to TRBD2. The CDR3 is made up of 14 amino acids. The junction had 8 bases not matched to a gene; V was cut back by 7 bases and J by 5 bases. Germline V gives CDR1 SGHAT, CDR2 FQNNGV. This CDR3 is CASNVAGVVETQYF. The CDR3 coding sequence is TGTGCCAGCAACGTAGCGGGAGTGGTGGAGACCCAGTACTTC.

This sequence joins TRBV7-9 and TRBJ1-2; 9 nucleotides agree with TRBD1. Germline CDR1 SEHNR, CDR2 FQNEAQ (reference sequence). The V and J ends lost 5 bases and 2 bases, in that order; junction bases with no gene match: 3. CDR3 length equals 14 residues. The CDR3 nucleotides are TGTGCCAGCAGCATCGGACAGGGGAACTATGGCTACACCTTC. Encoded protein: CASSIGQGNYGYTF.

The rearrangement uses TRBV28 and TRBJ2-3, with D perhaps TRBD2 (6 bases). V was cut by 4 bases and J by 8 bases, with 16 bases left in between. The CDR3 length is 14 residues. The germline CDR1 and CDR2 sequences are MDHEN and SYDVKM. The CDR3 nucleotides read TGTGCCAGCAGTTCCTCTGGAGGGTTTGGTACGCAGTATTTT. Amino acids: CASSSSGGFGTQYF.

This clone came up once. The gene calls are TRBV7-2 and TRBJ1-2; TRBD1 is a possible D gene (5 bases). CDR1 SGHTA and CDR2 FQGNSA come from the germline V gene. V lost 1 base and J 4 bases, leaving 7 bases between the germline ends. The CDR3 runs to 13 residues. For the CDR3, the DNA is TGTGCCAGCAGCTTAGAAACAGGCTATGGCTACACCTTC. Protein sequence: CASSLETGYGYTF. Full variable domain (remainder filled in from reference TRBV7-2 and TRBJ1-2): GAGVSQSPSNKVTEKGKDVELRCDPISGHTALYWYRQSLGQGLEFLIYFQGNSAPDKSGLPSDRFSAERTGGSVSTLTIQRTQQEDSAVYLCASSLETGYGYTFGSGTRLTVV.

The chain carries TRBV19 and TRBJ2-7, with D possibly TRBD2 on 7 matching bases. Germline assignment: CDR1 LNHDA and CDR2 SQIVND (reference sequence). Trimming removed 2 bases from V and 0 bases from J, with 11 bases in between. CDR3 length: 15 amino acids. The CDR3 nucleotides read TGTGCCAGTAGTATAAGGGGGGGTAACTCCTACGAGCAGTACTTC. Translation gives CASSIRGGNSYEQYF.

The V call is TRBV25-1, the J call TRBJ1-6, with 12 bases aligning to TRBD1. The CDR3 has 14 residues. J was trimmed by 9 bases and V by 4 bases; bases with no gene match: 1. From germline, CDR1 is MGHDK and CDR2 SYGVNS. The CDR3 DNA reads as TGTGCCAGCAGTGGGGACAGGGGGCCTTCACCCCTCCACTTT. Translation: CASSGDRGPSPLHF.

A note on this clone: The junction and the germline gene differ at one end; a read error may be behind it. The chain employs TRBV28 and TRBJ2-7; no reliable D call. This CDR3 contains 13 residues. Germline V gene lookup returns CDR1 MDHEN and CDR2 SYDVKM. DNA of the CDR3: TGTGCCAGCACTTTACCAGGATCCTACGAGCAGTACTTC. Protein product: CASTLPGSYEQYF. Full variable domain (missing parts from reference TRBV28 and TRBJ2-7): DVKVTQSSRYLVKRTGEKVFLECVQDMDHENMFWYRQDPGLGLRLIYFSYDVKMKEKGDIPEGYSVSREKKERFSLILESASTNQTSMYLCASTLPGSYEQYFGPGTRLTVT.

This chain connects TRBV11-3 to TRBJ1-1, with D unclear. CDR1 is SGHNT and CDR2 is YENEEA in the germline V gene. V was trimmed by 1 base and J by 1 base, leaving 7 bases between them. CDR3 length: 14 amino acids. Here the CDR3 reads CASSLGGRNTEAFF. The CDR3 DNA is TGTGCCAGCAGCTTAGGGGGTAGGAACACTGAAGCTTTCTTT.

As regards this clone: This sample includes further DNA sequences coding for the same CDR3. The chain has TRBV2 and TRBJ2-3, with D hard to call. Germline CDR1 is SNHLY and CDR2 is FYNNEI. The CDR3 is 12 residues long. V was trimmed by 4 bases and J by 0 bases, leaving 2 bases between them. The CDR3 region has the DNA TGTGCCAGCAGTGTAAGCACAGATACGCAGTATTTT. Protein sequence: CASSVSTDTQYF.

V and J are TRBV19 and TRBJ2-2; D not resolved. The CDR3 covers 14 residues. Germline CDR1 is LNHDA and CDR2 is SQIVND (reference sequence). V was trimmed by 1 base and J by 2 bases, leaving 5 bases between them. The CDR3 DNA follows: TGTGCCAGTAGTATAGGGCAAAACACCGGGGAGCTGTTTTTT. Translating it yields CASSIGQNTGELFF.

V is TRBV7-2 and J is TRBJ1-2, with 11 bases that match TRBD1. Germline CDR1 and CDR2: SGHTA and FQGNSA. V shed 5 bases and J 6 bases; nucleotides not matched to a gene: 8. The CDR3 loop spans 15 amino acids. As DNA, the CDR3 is TGTGCCAGCAGCACCGGGACAGGGGGATTAAATGGCTACACCTTC. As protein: CASSTGTGGLNGYTF.

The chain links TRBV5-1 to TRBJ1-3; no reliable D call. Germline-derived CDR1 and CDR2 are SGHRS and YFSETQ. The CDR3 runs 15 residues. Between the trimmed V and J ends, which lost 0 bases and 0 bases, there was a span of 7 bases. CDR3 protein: CASSLVGLSGNTIYF. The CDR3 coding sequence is TGCGCCAGCAGCTTGGTGGGCCTCTCTGGAAACACCATATATTTT.

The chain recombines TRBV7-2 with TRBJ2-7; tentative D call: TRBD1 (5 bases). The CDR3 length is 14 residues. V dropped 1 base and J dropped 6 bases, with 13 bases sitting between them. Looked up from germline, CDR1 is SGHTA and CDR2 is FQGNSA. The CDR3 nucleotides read TGTGCCAGCAGCTTAGATCAGGGTTGGGGCGAGCAGTACTTC. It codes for CASSLDQGWGEQYF.

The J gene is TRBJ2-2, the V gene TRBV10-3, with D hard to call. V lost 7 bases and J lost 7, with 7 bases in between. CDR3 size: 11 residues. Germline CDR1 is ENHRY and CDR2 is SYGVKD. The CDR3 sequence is CAIKRGGELFF. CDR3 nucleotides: TGTGCCATCAAGAGAGGCGGGGAGCTGTTTTTT.

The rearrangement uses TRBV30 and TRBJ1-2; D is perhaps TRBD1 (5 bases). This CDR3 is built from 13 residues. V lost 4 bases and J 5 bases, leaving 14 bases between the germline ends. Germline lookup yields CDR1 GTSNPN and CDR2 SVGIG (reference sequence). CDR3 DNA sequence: TGTGCCTGGAACCGGGACGGACCATATGGCTACACCTTC. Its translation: CAWNRDGPYGYTF.

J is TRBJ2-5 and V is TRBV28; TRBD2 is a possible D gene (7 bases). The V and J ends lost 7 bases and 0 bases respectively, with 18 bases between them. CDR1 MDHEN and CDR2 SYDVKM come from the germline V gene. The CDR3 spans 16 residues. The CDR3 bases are TGTGCCAGCACCCAAGGGGGGGGAGGATACCAAGAGACCCAGTACTTC. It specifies CASTQGGGGYQETQYF.

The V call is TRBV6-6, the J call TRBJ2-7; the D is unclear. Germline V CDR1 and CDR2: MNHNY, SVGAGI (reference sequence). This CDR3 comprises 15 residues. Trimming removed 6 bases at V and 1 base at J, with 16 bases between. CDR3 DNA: TGTGCCAGCAGCCAGAGGCGCACTGAGTCCTACGAGCAGTACTTC. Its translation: CASSQRRTESYEQYF.